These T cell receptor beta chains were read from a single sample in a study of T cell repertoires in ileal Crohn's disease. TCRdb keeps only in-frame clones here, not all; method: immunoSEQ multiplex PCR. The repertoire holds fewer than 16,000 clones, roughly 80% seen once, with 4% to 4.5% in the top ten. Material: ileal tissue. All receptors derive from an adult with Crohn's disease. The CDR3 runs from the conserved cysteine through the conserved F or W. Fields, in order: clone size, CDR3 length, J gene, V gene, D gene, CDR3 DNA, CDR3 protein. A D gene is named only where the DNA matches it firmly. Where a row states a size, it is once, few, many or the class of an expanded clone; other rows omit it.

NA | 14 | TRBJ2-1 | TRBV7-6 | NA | TGTGCCAGCAGCTTAGCCATAGGGGTGAATGAGCAGTTCTTC | CASSLAIGVNEQFF
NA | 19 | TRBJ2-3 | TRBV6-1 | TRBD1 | TGTGCCAGCAGTGAAGCGATCCGACCGGGACAGGGGGCGCGAGATACGCAGTATTTT | CASSEAIRPGQGARDTQYF
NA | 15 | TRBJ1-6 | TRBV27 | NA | TGTGCCAGCAGTTTAATAGGGAGCAGGAATTCACCCCTCCACTTT | CASSLIGSRNSPLHF
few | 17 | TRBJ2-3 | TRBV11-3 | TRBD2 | TGTGCCAGCAGCTCCGCCAAACTAGCGGGAGGCACAGATACGCAGTATTTT | CASSSAKLAGGTDTQYF
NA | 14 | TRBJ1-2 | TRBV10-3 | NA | TGTGCCATCAGTGCCCGGGACTCTAACTATGGCTACACCTTC | CAISARDSNYGYTF
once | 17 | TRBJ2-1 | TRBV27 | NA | TGTGCCAGCAGTCGGACTCATGTGGGGTTCACCTACAATGAGCAGTTCTTC | CASSRTHVGFTYNEQFF
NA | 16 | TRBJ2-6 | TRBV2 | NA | TGTGCCAGCAGTTTTTGGGGCTCGTCTGGGGCCAACGTCCTGACTTTC | CASSFWGSSGANVLTF
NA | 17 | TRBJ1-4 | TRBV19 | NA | TGTGCCAGTAGTATACCGGGACACCCTACAACTAATGAAAAACTGTTTTTT | CASSIPGHPTTNEKLFF
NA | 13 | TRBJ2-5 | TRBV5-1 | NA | TGCGCCAGCAGCGTCAGGGGTCAGGAGACCCAGTACTTC | CASSVRGQETQYF
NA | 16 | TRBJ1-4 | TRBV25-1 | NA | TGTGCCAGCAGTGAATATTTGGCCGGCGGGTACGAAAAACTGTTTTTT | CASSEYLAGGYEKLFF
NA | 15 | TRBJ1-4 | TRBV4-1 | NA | TGCGCCAGCAGCCAGGGCCTGGGGCCTAATGAAAAACTGTTTTTT | CASSQGLGPNEKLFF
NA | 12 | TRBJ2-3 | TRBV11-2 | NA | TGTGCCAGCAGCTATCTCGGGGATACGCAGTATTTT | CASSYLGDTQYF
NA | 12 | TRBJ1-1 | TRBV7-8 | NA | TGTGCCAGCAGCTTCGCGGTCGGTGAAGCTTTCTTT | CASSFAVGEAFF
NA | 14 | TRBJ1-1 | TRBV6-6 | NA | TGTGCCAGCAGTTACTCGTCAGGTAGCACTGAAGCTTTCTTT | CASSYSSGSTEAFF
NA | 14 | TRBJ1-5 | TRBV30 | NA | TGTGCCTGGAGTACCGGGAACTCACAACAGCCCCAGCATTTT | CAWSTGNSQQPQHF
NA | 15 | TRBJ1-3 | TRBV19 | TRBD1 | TGTGCCAGTAGCACCGACAGGGGAAGAGGAAACACCATATATTTT | CASSTDRGRGNTIYF
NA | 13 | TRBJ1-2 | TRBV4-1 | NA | TGCGCCAGCAGCCAAGATCTAGGTTATGGCTACACCTTC | CASSQDLGYGYTF
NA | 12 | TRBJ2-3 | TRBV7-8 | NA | TGTGCCAGCAGCGAAAACAGAGATACGCAGTATTTT | CASSENRDTQYF
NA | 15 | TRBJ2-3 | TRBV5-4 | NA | TGTGCCAGCAGCTTGAACCTCCGGGGGGCTGATACGCAGTATTTT | CASSLNLRGADTQYF
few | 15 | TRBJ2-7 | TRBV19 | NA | TGTGCCAGTAGCATTCAACCCAGGGATGGCTACGAGCAGTACTTC | CASSIQPRDGYEQYF
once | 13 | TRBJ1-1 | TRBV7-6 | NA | TGTGCCAGCAGCTTTGTTTCGGCGGCTGAAGCTTTCTTT | CASSFVSAAEAFF
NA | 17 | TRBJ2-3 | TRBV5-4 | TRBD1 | TGTGCCAGCAGCTTGCCGGGGACAGGGGGTAGAAGCGATACGCAGTATTTT | CASSLPGTGGRSDTQYF
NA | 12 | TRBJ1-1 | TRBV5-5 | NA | TGTGCCAGCAGCTTGACAGGCACTGAAGCTTTCTTT | CASSLTGTEAFF
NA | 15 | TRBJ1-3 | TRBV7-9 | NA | TGTGCCAGCAGCGGGCGACAGGCTTCTGGAAACACCATATATTTT | CASSGRQASGNTIYF
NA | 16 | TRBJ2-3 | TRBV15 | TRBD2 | TGTGCCACCAGCAGCCGAAGCGGGAGGGGCACAGATACGCAGTATTTT | CATSSRSGRGTDTQYF
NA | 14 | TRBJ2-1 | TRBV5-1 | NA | TGCGCCAGCAGCCAAGATCCGGGGAGAAGTGAGCAGTTCTTC | CASSQDPGRSEQFF
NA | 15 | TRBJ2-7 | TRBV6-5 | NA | TGTGCCAGCAGGCTCGGGACAATGTCCCCCTACGAGCAGTACTTC | CASRLGTMSPYEQYF
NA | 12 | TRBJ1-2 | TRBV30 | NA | TGTGCCTGGGGACCCTGGGACTCCGGCTACACCTTC | CAWGPWDSGYTF
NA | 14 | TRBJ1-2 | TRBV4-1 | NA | TGCGCCAGCAGCCAAGGGGCCGCGGGGTATGGCTACACCTTC | CASSQGAAGYGYTF
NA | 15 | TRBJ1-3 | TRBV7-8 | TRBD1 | TGTGCCAGCAGCTCACGACAGGGCAATGGAAACACCATATATTTT | CASSSRQGNGNTIYF
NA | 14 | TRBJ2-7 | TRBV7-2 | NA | TGTGCCAGCAGCCCCATGCGTTTCTCCTACGAGCAGTACTTC | CASSPMRFSYEQYF
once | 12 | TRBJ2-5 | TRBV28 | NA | TGTGCCAGCAGTTCGGCAGGGGTGACCCAGTACTTC | CASSSAGVTQYF
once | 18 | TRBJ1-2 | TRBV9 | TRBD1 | TGTGCCTCTAGCTTACAAGTCCCCCAGGGGGCGTTTGACTATGGCTACACCTTC | CASSLQVPQGAFDYGYTF
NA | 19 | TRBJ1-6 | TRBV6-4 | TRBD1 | TGTGCCAGCAGTAAGCCCGGGACAGGGGTCGTATCCCACCGGGCACCCCTCCACTTT | CASSKPGTGVVSHRAPLHF
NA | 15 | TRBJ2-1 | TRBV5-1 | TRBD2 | TGCGCCAGCAGCTGGGGGGCCGGGACTAGCAATGAGCAGTTCTTC | CASSWGAGTSNEQFF
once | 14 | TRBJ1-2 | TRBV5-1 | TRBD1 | TGCGCCAGCAGCGAGGGACAGGGAGACTATGGCTACACCTTC | CASSEGQGDYGYTF
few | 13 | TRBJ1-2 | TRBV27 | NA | TGTGCCAGCAGTTTACAGGGGCGTCATGGCTACACCTTC | CASSLQGRHGYTF
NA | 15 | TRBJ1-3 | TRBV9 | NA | TGTGCCAGCAGCGTAGGATCGACTCTTGGAAACACCATATATTTT | CASSVGSTLGNTIYF
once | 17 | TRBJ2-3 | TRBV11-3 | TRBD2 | TGTGCCAGCAGCGTGACTAGCGGAGCTAGAGGCACAGATACGCAGTATTTT | CASSVTSGARGTDTQYF
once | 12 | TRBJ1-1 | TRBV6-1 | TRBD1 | TGTGCCAGCAGGGACAGGGGGCGAATAGCTTTCTTT | CASRDRGRIAFF
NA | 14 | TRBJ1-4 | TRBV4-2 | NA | TGTGCCAGCAGCCTGCAGGGGTATAATGAAAAACTGTTTTTT | CASSLQGYNEKLFF